These 24 T cell receptor beta chains came from one sample sequenced in a study of blood T cell repertoires in COVID-19. The method was immunoSEQ multiplex PCR; TCRdb's version includes in-frame clones alone and lacks a portion of them. This sample has over 300,000 clones, with over 75% found just once. What was sequenced was PBMCs or T cells enriched from blood (not recorded which). The receptors shown here come from a man younger than 40 who had recovered from COVID-19.

The genes are TRBV19 and TRBJ2-1; TRBD1 aligns across 10 bases. The J segment lost 2 bases and the V segment lost 5 bases, leaving 6 bases of the junction unmatched. The CDR3 loop spans 16 amino acids. Germline V gives CDR1 LNHDA, CDR2 SQIVND (reference sequence). The CDR3 here is CASSRVGTGAYNEQFF. The CDR3 DNA follows: TGTGCCAGTAGTCGCGTCGGGACAGGGGCCTACAATGAGCAGTTCTTC. Using reference TRBV19 and TRBJ2-1 for the parts outside the CDR3, the full variable domain is DGGITQSPKYLFRKEGQNVTLSCEQNLNHDAMYWYRQDPGQGLRLIYYSQIVNDFQKGDIAEGYSVSREKKESFPLTVTSAQKNPTAFYLCASSRVGTGAYNEQFFGPGTRLTVL.

The chain carries TRBV6-5 and TRBJ2-2; D uncertain. CDR1 and CDR2 (germline): MNHEY, SVGAGI. CDR3 size: 14 residues. V was cut by 8 bases and J by 0 bases, with 10 bases left in between. CDR3 DNA sequence: TGTGCCAGCCGCCAGTTTCCGAACACCGGGGAGCTGTTTTTT. Its translation is CASRQFPNTGELFF.

The chain uses TRBV6-6 and TRBJ2-7; no clear D. V lost 2 bases to trimming and J lost 1 base, with 9 bases between them. This CDR3 region has 14 residues. CDR1 and CDR2 (germline): MNHNY, SVGAGI (reference sequence). Written as DNA, the CDR3 is TGTGCCAGCAGTTACCTAGATTTATCCTACGAGCAGTACTTC. Translated: CASSYLDLSYEQYF.

CDR3 sequence: CASSQDGTRADTQYF. The DNA for the CDR3 is TGCGCCAGCAGCCAAGATGGGACTAGGGCAGATACGCAGTATTTT. This chain links TRBV4-1 with TRBJ2-3, with 8 bases that match TRBD2. The V gene end was trimmed by 0 bases and the J gene end by 4 bases; junction bases not matched to a gene: 3. This CDR3 comprises 15 residues. The germline CDR1 and CDR2 sequences are MGHRA and YSYEKL.

The genes are TRBV5-4 and TRBJ2-7; 9 bases are a match to TRBD2. CDR1 is SGHNT and CDR2 is YYREEE in the germline V gene (reference sequence). The CDR3 is made up of 14 amino acids. V shed 7 bases and J 2 bases; nucleotides not matched to a gene: 7. The CDR3 spells CASAGRGGTYEQYF. DNA for the CDR3: TGTGCCAGCGCTGGGCGGGGGGGAACCTACGAGCAGTACTTC.

This clone was observed a few times. The chain recombines TRBV6-5 with TRBJ1-6; D perhaps matches TRBD1 (6 bases). This CDR3 contains 15 residues. The V gene's germline CDR1 is MNHEY and CDR2 SVGAGI. V gave up 10 bases and J gave up 7 bases, with 20 bases separating them. The CDR3 spells CAIKTSQGGNSPLHF. DNA for the CDR3: TGTGCCATCAAAACGTCACAGGGTGGCAATTCACCCCTCCACTTT.

CDR3 loop: CASSGPGTEYGYTF. The CDR3 bases are TGTGCCAGCAGCGGGCCCGGGACAGAATATGGCTACACCTTC. The rearrangement links TRBV5-4 to TRBJ1-2; 7 bases line up with TRBD1. V shed 4 bases and J 5 bases; nucleotides not matched to a gene: 8. Germline values: CDR1 SGHNT, CDR2 YYREEE (reference sequence). CDR3 size: 14 residues.

V and J are TRBV5-4 and TRBJ1-6; D call uncertain. CDR1 and CDR2 from the germline V gene are SGHNT and YYREEE (reference sequence). The CDR3 has 14 amino acids. V dropped 4 bases and J dropped 8 bases, with 13 bases sitting between them. CDR3 in amino acids: CASSLKWGDSPLHF. CDR3 nucleotide sequence: TGTGCCAGCAGCCTCAAATGGGGAGATTCACCCCTCCACTTT.

The chain links TRBV4-1 to TRBJ2-1, with TRBD1 matching 7 bases. There are 17 residues in the CDR3. V lost 0 bases and J lost 4; bases outside the gene matches: 9. Germline V gene lookup returns CDR1 MGHRA and CDR2 YSYEKL. The CDR3 region is CASSQEGSRGYYNEQFF. The CDR3 DNA reads as TGCGCCAGCAGCCAAGAAGGGAGCAGGGGGTATTACAATGAGCAGTTCTTC.

The V call is TRBV7-9, the J call TRBJ2-3; 7 positions agree with TRBD2. Per germline, CDR1 SEHNR and CDR2 FQNEAQ (reference sequence). The CDR3 is 14 residues long. The V gene end was trimmed by 11 bases and the J gene end by 0 bases; junction bases not matched to a gene: 8. CDR3 residues: CAGGGRLSTDTQYF. Written as DNA, the CDR3 is TGTGCCGGGGGAGGGCGCTTGAGCACAGATACGCAGTATTTT.

This clone was observed a handful of times. V gene TRBV15 combines with J gene TRBJ1-1, with 9 bases fitting TRBD1. CDR3 length equals 18 residues. The V and J ends lost 0 bases and 5 bases, in that order; junction bases with no gene match: 13. CDR1 and CDR2 (germline): LNHNV, YYDKDF (reference sequence). The CDR3 spells CATSREPHYRGQGTEAFF. The CDR3 DNA is TGTGCCACCAGCAGAGAGCCGCACTACAGGGGGCAGGGAACTGAAGCTTTCTTT.

The chain is built from TRBV5-5 and TRBJ2-2; 14 positions agree with TRBD2. The trim removed 4 bases at V and 4 bases at J, leaving 9 bases unmatched. This CDR3 spans 18 amino acids. CDR1 SGHKS and CDR2 YYEKEE come from the germline V gene (reference sequence). In DNA, the CDR3 is TGTGCCAGCAGCGCCACGACTAGCGGGGGGGCAGGCACCGGGGAGCTGTTTTTT. It is translated as CASSATTSGGAGTGELFF.

The chain has TRBV7-9 and TRBJ2-5; 9 nucleotides align to TRBD1. There are 14 residues in the CDR3. V was clipped by 8 bases and J by 5 bases; unmatched bases: 9. Germline assignment: CDR1 SEHNR and CDR2 FQNEAQ (reference sequence). For the CDR3, the DNA is TGTGCCAGCCCAGCCATAGACAGGGGGGAGACCCAGTACTTC. The encoded protein is CASPAIDRGETQYF.

The rearrangement links TRBV12-5 to TRBJ1-2, with TRBD1 as a possible D gene (6 bases). The ends were cut back, 7 bases at V and 5 bases at J, with 23 bases in the middle. Germline V gene lookup returns CDR1 LGHNT and CDR2 FRNRAP. The CDR3 loop spans 16 amino acids. CDR3 DNA sequence: TGTGCTAGTGCCTCTCCTCGGGGGGCAGGGATGTATGGCTACACCTTC. Protein product: CASASPRGAGMYGYTF.

This chain links TRBV13 with TRBJ2-5, with D possibly matching TRBD1 (6 bases). Trimming cost V 5 bases and J 3 bases, with 13 bases left between them. The CDR3 covers 14 residues. Germline loops: CDR1 PRHDT, CDR2 FYEKMQ (reference sequence). Written as DNA, the CDR3 is TGTGCCAGCAGCCGCCGAGGGGGAAAAGAGACCCAGTACTTC. Translated: CASSRRGGKETQYF.

The chain links TRBV7-3 to TRBJ2-3, with D possibly matching TRBD2 (5 bases). Germline CDR1 and CDR2: SGHTA and FQGTGA. Trimming took off 1 base at V and 3 bases at J, with 8 bases between the two ends. The CDR3 totals 14 residues. This chain's CDR3 is CASSLSSATDTQYF. Here the CDR3 DNA reads TGTGCCAGCAGCTTAAGTAGCGCGACAGATACGCAGTATTTT.

This chain uses TRBV20-1 with TRBJ2-3; D is perhaps TRBD1 (6 bases). Trimming cost V 3 bases and J 1 base, with 14 bases left between them. The CDR3 has 15 residues. Germline assignment: CDR1 DFQATT and CDR2 SNEGSKA (reference sequence). The CDR3 spells CSASARGWGTDTQYF. For the CDR3, the DNA is TGCAGTGCTAGTGCCAGGGGCTGGGGCACAGATACGCAGTATTTT.

This rearrangement joins TRBV19 to TRBJ2-2; possibly TRBD2 for D (6 bases). V was cut by 6 bases and J by 1 base, with 21 bases left in between. From germline, CDR1 is LNHDA and CDR2 SQIVND (reference sequence). This CDR3 is 18 amino acids long. The CDR3 protein is CASSSGLLRRGNTGELFF. CDR3 in DNA: TGTGCCAGTAGCTCAGGACTGCTTCGGCGGGGGAACACCGGGGAGCTGTTTTTT. The full variable domain, rest sourced from reference TRBV19 and TRBJ2-2, is DGGITQSPKYLFRKEGQNVTLSCEQNLNHDAMYWYRQDPGQGLRLIYYSQIVNDFQKGDIAEGYSVSREKKESFPLTVTSAQKNPTAFYLCASSSGLLRRGNTGELFFGEGSRLTVL.

This clone was found a few times. CDR3 loop: CATSLRDRERWEAFF. In DNA form, the CDR3 reads TGTGCCACCAGCCTCCGGGACAGGGAGCGGTGGGAAGCTTTCTTT. The V gene is TRBV24-1, the J gene TRBJ1-1; 9 bases are a match to TRBD1. The germline gives CDR1 KGHDR, CDR2 SFDVKD. The J segment lost 8 bases and the V segment lost 7 bases, leaving 13 bases of the junction unmatched. CDR3 length: 15 amino acids.

This clone came up many times. This chain uses TRBV6-5 with TRBJ1-2, with D hard to call. Germline loops: CDR1 MNHEY, CDR2 SVGAGI. The CDR3 loop spans 14 amino acids. With 0 bases removed from V and 8 bases from J, the gap between germline ends came to 13 bases. This CDR3 is CASSYSKDRGGYTF. As DNA, the CDR3 is TGTGCCAGCAGTTACTCGAAGGATAGAGGAGGCTACACCTTC.

The rearrangement uses TRBV11-3 and TRBJ2-7, with 7 bases that match TRBD1. The CDR3 totals 13 residues. Losses at the gene ends were 4 bases for V and 5 bases for J; bases not matched to a gene: 5. Germline CDR1 is SGHNT and CDR2 is YENEEA. The CDR3 DNA is TGTGCCAGCAGCTGGGACAGCAAAAACGAGCAGTACTTC. Protein product: CASSWDSKNEQYF.

The sample holds a few counts of this clone. V is TRBV7-9 and J is TRBJ2-1; 7 bases are a match to TRBD1. The CDR3 is made up of 11 amino acids. V was clipped by 5 bases and J by 10 bases; unmatched bases: 2. Germline values: CDR1 SEHNR, CDR2 FQNEAQ (reference sequence). This CDR3 is CASSRTGEQFF. The CDR3 DNA sequence: TGTGCCAGCAGCCGGACAGGAGAGCAGTTCTTC.

This clone was recorded a few times. The chain links TRBV5-5 to TRBJ1-1; D is ambiguous. Per the germline V gene, CDR1 is SGHKS and CDR2 is YYEKEE (reference sequence). The length of the CDR3 is 13 residues. V lost 0 bases and J lost 6, with 9 bases in between. The CDR3 region is CASSLEGRAEAFF. The CDR3 DNA reads TGTGCCAGCAGCTTGGAAGGGAGGGCTGAAGCTTTCTTT. Complete variable domain (other parts from reference TRBV5-5 and TRBJ1-1): DAGVTQSPTHLIKTRGQQVTLRCSPISGHKSVSWYQQVLGQGPQFIFQYYEKEERGRGNFPDRFSARQFPNYSSELNVNALLLGDSALYLCASSLEGRAEAFFGQGTRLTVV.

This chain links TRBV9 with TRBJ1-1; TRBD1 might be the D (5 bases). In germline, CDR1 is SGDLS, CDR2 YYNGEE. V was trimmed by 1 base and J by 3 bases, leaving 13 bases between them. CDR3 length: 15 amino acids. CDR3 sequence: CASSVIWGDDTEAFF. The CDR3, as DNA: TGTGCCAGCAGCGTAATTTGGGGGGACGACACTGAAGCTTTCTTT. Drawing the rest from reference TRBV9 and TRBJ1-1, the complete variable domain is DSGVTQTPKHLITATGQRVTLRCSPRSGDLSVYWYQQSLDQGLQFLIQYYNGEERAKGNILERFSAQQFPDLHSELNLSSLELGDSALYFCASSVIWGDDTEAFFGQGTRLTVV.